The 32 T cell receptor beta chains below come from one sample, sequenced in a study of shared clonotypes between healthy human individuals. TCRdb's copy holds only in-frame clones and misses some; the assay was immunoSEQ multiplex PCR. The sample holds more than 1 million clones, around 82% seen once. The sequenced sample was memory CD4+ T cells from PBMCs. Subset in this sample: CD45RA-negative fraction. These receptors all come from a man aged 18 to 29 in good health. Some clones in this sample may be carry-over from other donors' samples.

The V call is TRBV30, the J call TRBJ2-3; 11 nucleotides match TRBD2. Germline V gives CDR1 GTSNPN, CDR2 SVGIG (reference sequence). V shed 1 base and J 5 bases; nucleotides not matched to a gene: 2. The CDR3 is 14 residues long. CDR3 DNA sequence: TGTGCCTGGAGTGCTGGACTAGCGGGAGATACGCAGTATTTT. Its translation is CAWSAGLAGDTQYF.

The chain is built from TRBV25-1 and TRBJ2-2, with 8 bases aligning to TRBD1. V was pared by 10 bases and J by 4 bases, with 11 bases of the junction left unmatched. CDR1 and CDR2 (germline): MGHDK, SYGVNS. The length of the CDR3 is 15 residues. The CDR3 loop is CATSGQGLVTGELFF. CDR3 sequence (DNA): TGTGCCACCTCAGGACAGGGCTTGGTCACCGGGGAGCTGTTTTTT. Complete variable domain (other parts from reference TRBV25-1 and TRBJ2-2): EADIYQTPRYLVIGTGKKITLECSQTMGHDKMYWYQQDPGMELHLIHYSYGVNSTEKGDLSSESTVSRIRTEHFPLTLESARPSHTSQYLCATSGQGLVTGELFFGEGSRLTVL.

The sample holds one count of this clone. J is TRBJ2-7 and V is TRBV19, with 9 bases fitting TRBD1. Losses at the gene ends were 3 bases for V and 0 bases for J; bases not matched to a gene: 6. The germline V gene encodes CDR1 LNHDA and CDR2 SQIVND (reference sequence). This CDR3 has 16 residues. CDR3 residues: CASSIWGQGNSYEQYF. In DNA form, the CDR3 reads TGTGCCAGTAGTATTTGGGGACAGGGCAACTCCTACGAGCAGTACTTC.

CDR3 DNA sequence: TGTGCCAGCAGCCAGGCGGGACAGTCCCTTGACCGCTATGGCTACACCTTC. It yields the protein CASSQAGQSLDRYGYTF. V gene TRBV4-2 combines with J gene TRBJ1-2; 7 bases fit TRBD1. The junction had 14 bases not matched to a gene; V was cut back by 3 bases and J by 4 bases. Germline V gene sequence: CDR1 LGHNA, CDR2 YNFKEQ. There are 17 residues in the CDR3.

J is TRBJ2-1 and V is TRBV28, with 8 bases fitting TRBD1. Germline V gene sequence: CDR1 MDHEN, CDR2 SYDVKM. The CDR3 is 15 amino acids. V lost 6 bases to trimming and J lost 5 bases; unmatched junction nucleotides: 9. CDR3 loop: CASSTTGEAHNEQFF. In nucleotides, the CDR3 is TGTGCCAGCAGCACGACAGGGGAGGCCCACAATGAGCAGTTCTTC.

The chain joins TRBV6-5 to TRBJ2-5; perhaps TRBD1 as D (6 bases). V was clipped by 9 bases and J by 4 bases, with 15 bases between them. The germline V gene encodes CDR1 MNHEY and CDR2 SVGAGI. CDR3 size: 13 residues. The CDR3 region has the DNA TGTGCCAGTCGTCAAGGGGGACGAGAGACCCAGTACTTC. This codes for CASRQGGRETQYF.

The rearrangement uses TRBV5-6 and TRBJ2-2, with TRBD1 matching 9 bases. The CDR3 consists of 16 residues. Germline V gene sequence: CDR1 SGHDT, CDR2 YYEEEE. After removal of 2 bases from V and 5 bases from J, the junction contained 7 bases not matched to a gene. The DNA for the CDR3 is TGTGCCAGCAGCTTTTTGGGACAGGGCTATACCGGGGAGCTGTTTTTT. Its translation is CASSFLGQGYTGELFF. Variable domain in full (rest from reference TRBV5-6 and TRBJ2-2): DAGVTQSPTHLIKTRGQQVTLRCSPKSGHDTVSWYQQALGQGPQFIFQYYEEEERQRGNFPDRFSGHQFPNYSSELNVNALLLGDSALYLCASSFLGQGYTGELFFGEGSRLTVL.

This clone was seen a handful of times. The sample has other DNA sequences that encode this CDR3 too. The chain recombines TRBV5-1 with TRBJ1-4; D is undetermined. This CDR3 spans 14 amino acids. Looked up from germline, CDR1 is SGHRS and CDR2 is YFSETQ. Trimming shortened V by 0 bases and J by 5 bases, and 8 bases separated the two germline ends. CDR3 nucleotides: TGCGCCAGCAGCTTGGCCGGAGGGAATGAAAAACTGTTTTTT. Translation: CASSLAGGNEKLFF.

CDR3 nucleotide sequence: TGTGCCAGCAGTAACCGAGAGACCCAGTACTTC. It specifies CASSNRETQYF. This chain uses TRBV11-2 with TRBJ2-5, with no clear D. CDR3 size: 11 residues. The V end lost 6 bases, the J end lost 4 bases, and 6 bases lay between the germline ends. Per germline, CDR1 SGHAT and CDR2 FQNNGV.

The chain has TRBV7-2 and TRBJ1-1, with TRBD1 as a possible D gene (6 bases). V was cut by 3 bases and J by 0 bases, with 14 bases left in between. This CDR3 has 16 amino acids. The germline CDR1 and CDR2 sequences are SGHTA and FQGNSA. The CDR3 is CASSFDVDRMNTEAFF. The DNA of the CDR3 is TGTGCCAGCAGCTTCGATGTGGACAGAATGAACACTGAAGCTTTCTTT.

This clone has a count of ten or more. The chain joins TRBV18 to TRBJ2-2, with D perhaps TRBD2 (6 bases). CDR1 KGHSH and CDR2 LQKENI come from the germline V gene. V lost 4 bases, J lost 5 bases, and 11 bases lay in between. The CDR3 runs 14 residues. In DNA form, the CDR3 reads TGTGCCAGCTCACTCGCTGGGACTACCGGGGAGCTGTTTTTT. Its protein is CASSLAGTTGELFF.

This chain joins TRBV9 and TRBJ1-1; D ambiguous. Germline assignment: CDR1 SGDLS and CDR2 YYNGEE. V was clipped by 0 bases and J by 7 bases, with 13 bases between them. The CDR3 extends over 14 amino acids. Here the CDR3 reads CASSVDGRGGEAFF. The CDR3 DNA reads as TGTGCCAGCAGCGTAGACGGCCGGGGAGGTGAAGCTTTCTTT.

This clone was observed a single time. The chain is built from TRBV7-2 and TRBJ2-5; possible D gene TRBD2, 6 bases. Trimming pared 0 bases from V and 2 bases from J, leaving 16 bases between. Germline V gene sequence: CDR1 SGHTA, CDR2 FQGNSA. The CDR3 spans 17 residues. CDR3 sequence: CASSLASQGGRQETQYF. As DNA, the CDR3 is TGTGCCAGCAGCTTAGCGTCCCAAGGAGGGCGACAAGAGACCCAGTACTTC. The variable domain in full, with the rest retrieved from reference TRBV7-2 and TRBJ2-5, is GAGVSQSPSNKVTEKGKDVELRCDPISGHTALYWYRQSLGQGLEFLIYFQGNSAPDKSGLPSDRFSAERTGGSVSTLTIQRTQQEDSAVYLCASSLASQGGRQETQYFGPGTRLLVL.

The chain uses TRBV7-2 and TRBJ2-2; tentatively, D is TRBD1 (6 bases). Per the germline V gene, CDR1 is SGHTA and CDR2 is FQGNSA. V lost 8 bases and J lost 0, with 13 bases in between. The CDR3 contains 15 residues. CDR3 in DNA: TGTGCCAGCGGTACTAGGACAGCGAACACCGGGGAGCTGTTTTTT. Its translation is CASGTRTANTGELFF.

This sequence joins TRBV7-2 and TRBJ2-1; 11 nucleotides agree with TRBD2. The germline V gene has CDR1 SGHTA and CDR2 FQGNSA. V dropped 1 base and J dropped 9; count of bases not matched to a gene: 5. The length of the CDR3 is 15 residues. The CDR3 reads CASSLGSGRAFEQFF. The CDR3 region has the DNA TGTGCCAGCAGCTTAGGTAGCGGGAGGGCCTTTGAGCAGTTCTTC.

This sequence joins TRBV7-9 and TRBJ2-7; tentatively, D is TRBD1 (6 bases). Germline lookup yields CDR1 SEHNR and CDR2 FQNEAQ (reference sequence). The CDR3 consists of 13 residues. Trimming pared 1 base from V and 5 bases from J, leaving 9 bases between. The CDR3 region is CASSLGQGNEQYF. CDR3 in DNA: TGTGCCAGCAGCTTAGGTCAGGGGAACGAGCAGTACTTC.

This clone has more than one count but fewer than ten. This sequence joins TRBV4-1 and TRBJ1-2; perhaps TRBD1 as D (6 bases). CDR1 and CDR2 from the germline V gene are MGHRA and YSYEKL. The CDR3 is 16 residues long. Between the trimmed V and J ends, which lost 6 bases and 3 bases, there was a span of 20 bases. CDR3 in amino acids: CASSPGPRGLDYGYTF. In DNA, the CDR3 is TGCGCCAGCAGTCCCGGCCCCAGGGGATTGGACTATGGCTACACCTTC.

Turning to this clone: Other DNA sequences in this sample translate to the same CDR3. The V and J genes are TRBV6-5 and TRBJ1-2, with D perhaps TRBD1 (6 bases). Looked up from germline, CDR1 is MNHEY and CDR2 is SVGAGI. V dropped 3 bases and J dropped 4 bases, with 12 bases sitting between them. The CDR3 contains 14 residues. The CDR3 coding sequence is TGTGCCAGCAGTTATGGCAGGGGAATCTATGGCTACACCTTC. Protein sequence: CASSYGRGIYGYTF.

The chain has TRBV30 and TRBJ1-1, with D hard to call. In germline, CDR1 is GTSNPN, CDR2 SVGIG (reference sequence). V lost 4 bases, J lost 1 base, and 16 bases lay in between. The CDR3 length is 15 residues. CDR3 in DNA: TGTGCCTGGACCTTTCTGACGGGATCGAACACTGAAGCTTTCTTT. It is translated as CAWTFLTGSNTEAFF.

This chain uses TRBV15 with TRBJ1-3; 10 positions agree with TRBD1. Germline CDR1 and CDR2: LNHNV and YYDKDF (reference sequence). The CDR3 loop spans 14 amino acids. Germline trimming cut 1 base from V and 7 bases from J; bases unmatched to any gene: 1. The DNA of the CDR3 is TGTGCCACCAGCAGAGGGACAGGGGGTAACACCATATATTTT. It translates to CATSRGTGGNTIYF. Combining the CDR3 with reference TRBV15 and TRBJ1-3 gives the whole variable domain DAMVIQNPRYQVTQFGKPVTLSCSQTLNHNVMYWYQQKSSQAPKLLFHYYDKDFNNEADTPDNFQSRRPNTSFCFLDIRSPGLGDTAMYLCATSRGTGGNTIYFGEGSWLTVV.

On this clone: Within the sample, other DNA sequences also encode this same CDR3. CDR3 nucleotides: TGTGCCAGCAGGGCTAGCGGGAGCTCCTACGAGCAGTACTTC. Translated, it gives CASRASGSSYEQYF. V is TRBV2 and J is TRBJ2-7; TRBD2 agrees at 10 bases. The germline V gene has CDR1 SNHLY and CDR2 FYNNEI. CDR3 size: 14 residues. With 6 bases clipped from V and 0 bases from J, the junction kept 2 bases outside the gene matches.

In this sample, this clone turned up many times. This chain connects TRBV7-9 to TRBJ1-4; TRBD1 is a possible D gene (5 bases). V lost 1 base and J 11 bases, leaving 14 bases between the germline ends. The CDR3 runs 14 residues. The germline V gene has CDR1 SEHNR and CDR2 FQNEAQ (reference sequence). The CDR3 sequence is CASSLGDRGGKLFF. For the CDR3, the DNA is TGTGCCAGCAGCTTAGGGGACCGGGGAGGGAAACTGTTTTTT.

J is TRBJ2-5 and V is TRBV5-1; 12 nucleotides match TRBD2. CDR3 size: 16 residues. Germline V gene sequence: CDR1 SGHRS, CDR2 YFSETQ. V shed 3 bases and J 4 bases; nucleotides not matched to a gene: 7. CDR3 coding DNA: TGCGCCAGCAGCTCTCTAGCGGGAGGGCCTGGAGAGACCCAGTACTTC. This gives the protein CASSSLAGGPGETQYF.

The chain is built from TRBV29-1 and TRBJ2-3, with 10 bases lining up with TRBD2. Germline V lookup: CDR1 SQVTM, CDR2 ANQGSEA. J gave up 0 bases and V 6 bases, and 6 bases lay outside the gene matches. CDR3 length: 15 residues. CDR3 protein: CSVQGLALSTDTQYF. CDR3 nucleotides: TGCAGCGTCCAGGGACTAGCGCTAAGCACAGATACGCAGTATTTT.

The sample holds a few counts of this clone. The rearrangement uses TRBV2 and TRBJ1-4; the D is unclear. Germline V CDR1 and CDR2: SNHLY, FYNNEI. Trimming removed 6 bases from V and 5 bases from J, with 7 bases in between. The CDR3 consists of 12 residues. CDR3 sequence (DNA): TGTGCCAGCAGGAAGATAAATGAAAAACTGTTTTTT. It translates to CASRKINEKLFF.

The rearrangement joins TRBV5-4 to TRBJ2-2; 10 bases are a match to TRBD2. The CDR3 has 16 amino acids. V gave up 4 bases and J gave up 5 bases; unmatched junction bases: 8. The germline V gene encodes CDR1 SGHNT and CDR2 YYREEE (reference sequence). CDR3: CASSMGLAGVTGELFF. For the CDR3, the DNA is TGTGCCAGCAGCATGGGGCTAGCGGGAGTAACCGGGGAGCTGTTTTTT.

The J gene is TRBJ2-7, the V gene TRBV6-6, with D unresolved. Looked up from germline, CDR1 is MNHNY and CDR2 is SVGAGI (reference sequence). V shed 0 bases and J shed 6 bases, with 6 bases lying between them. The CDR3 sequence is 12 residues long. In DNA form, the CDR3 reads TGTGCCAGCAGTTACTCAGAAGGCGAGCAGTACTTC. Translating it yields CASSYSEGEQYF.

The gene calls are TRBV9 and TRBJ2-1; TRBD2 matches 14 bases. The germline V gene encodes CDR1 SGDLS and CDR2 YYNGEE. V trimming: 3 bases; J trimming: 6 bases; junction bases outside the gene matches: 5. This CDR3 is built from 16 residues. This chain's CDR3 is CASSAEGLAGANEQFF. The CDR3 nucleotides read TGTGCCAGCAGCGCCGAGGGACTAGCGGGAGCCAATGAGCAGTTCTTC.

The rearrangement uses TRBV6-4 and TRBJ2-3, with D possibly being TRBD2 (6 bases). CDR1 is MRHNA, CDR2 SNTAGT, per germline. The V end was cut by 3 bases, the J end by 4 bases, with 8 bases between. The CDR3 has 13 amino acids. The CDR3 spells CASSEGGADTQYF. DNA of the CDR3: TGTGCCAGCAGTGAGGGCGGGGCAGATACGCAGTATTTT.

This chain connects TRBV5-4 to TRBJ1-4; 7 bases match TRBD1. J was trimmed by 3 bases and V by 1 base; bases with no gene match: 6. Germline assignment: CDR1 SGHNT and CDR2 YYREEE (reference sequence). The CDR3 totals 16 residues. The CDR3, as DNA: TGTGCCAGCAGCTTGAGGAGTACAGGGGCTAATGAAAAACTGTTTTTT. Amino acids: CASSLRSTGANEKLFF.

This clone was detected only once. This rearrangement joins TRBV7-2 to TRBJ2-2, with 11 positions matching TRBD2. This CDR3 is 16 amino acids long. The V gene's germline CDR1 is SGHTA and CDR2 FQGNSA. The junction had 5 bases not matched to a gene; V was cut back by 5 bases and J by 3 bases. CDR3 protein: CASSPLAGGDTGELFF. CDR3 DNA sequence: TGTGCCAGCAGCCCGCTAGCGGGAGGAGACACCGGGGAGCTGTTTTTT.

This chain links TRBV30 with TRBJ2-3; the match to TRBD2 covers 7 bases. The CDR3 totals 17 residues. The junction had 16 bases not matched to a gene; V was cut back by 3 bases and J by 4 bases. Germline V gene data show CDR1 as GTSNPN and CDR2 as SVGIG (reference sequence). The CDR3 nucleotides read TGTGCCTGGAGGGATGATCTGTGGCTGGGGGGGGCAGATACGCAGTATTTT. Its translation is CAWRDDLWLGGADTQYF. Full variable domain (rest looked up from reference TRBV30 and TRBJ2-3): SQTIHQWPATLVQPVGSPLSLECTVEGTSNPNLYWYRQAAGRGLQLLFYSVGIGQISSEVPQNLSASRPQDRQFILSSKKLLLSDSGFYLCAWRDDLWLGGADTQYFGPGTRLTVL.